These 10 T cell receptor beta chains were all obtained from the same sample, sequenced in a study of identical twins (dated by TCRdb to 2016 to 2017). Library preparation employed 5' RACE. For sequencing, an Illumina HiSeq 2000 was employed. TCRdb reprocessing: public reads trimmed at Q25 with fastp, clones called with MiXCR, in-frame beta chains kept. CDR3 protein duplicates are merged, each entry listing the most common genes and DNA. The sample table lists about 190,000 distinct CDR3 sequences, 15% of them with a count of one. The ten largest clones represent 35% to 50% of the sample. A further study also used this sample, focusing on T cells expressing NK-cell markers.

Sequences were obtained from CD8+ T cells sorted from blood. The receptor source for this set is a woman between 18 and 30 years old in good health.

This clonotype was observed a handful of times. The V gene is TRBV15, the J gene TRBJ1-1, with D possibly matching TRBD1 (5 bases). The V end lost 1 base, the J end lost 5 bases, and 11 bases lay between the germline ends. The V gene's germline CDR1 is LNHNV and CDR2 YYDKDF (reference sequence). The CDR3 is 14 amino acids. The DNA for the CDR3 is TGTGCCACCAGCAGAGTAGGGGAGCGGACTGAAGCTTTCTTT. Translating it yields CATSRVGERTEAFF.

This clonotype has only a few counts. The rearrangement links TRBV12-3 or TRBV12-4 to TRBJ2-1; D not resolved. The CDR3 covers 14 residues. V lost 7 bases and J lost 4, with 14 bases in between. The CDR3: CASNLLGTYNEQFF. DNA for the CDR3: TGTGCCAGCAACCTACTGGGTACTTACAATGAGCAGTTCTTC.

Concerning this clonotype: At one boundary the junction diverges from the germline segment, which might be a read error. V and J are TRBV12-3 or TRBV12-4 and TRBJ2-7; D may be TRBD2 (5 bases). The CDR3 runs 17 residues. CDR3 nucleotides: TGTGCCAGCAGTTTAGGTCGGAGGCCTACCAGCCCCTACGGGCAGTACTTC. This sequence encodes CASSLGRRPTSPYGQYF.

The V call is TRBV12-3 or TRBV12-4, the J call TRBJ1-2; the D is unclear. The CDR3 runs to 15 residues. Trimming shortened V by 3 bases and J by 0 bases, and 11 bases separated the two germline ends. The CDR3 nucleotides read TGTGCCAGCAGTTTCAGTCGGATAGCTAACTATGGCTACACCTTC. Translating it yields CASSFSRIANYGYTF.

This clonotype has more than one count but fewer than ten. The CDR3 sequence: CAISPPGTSGGASTDTQYF. The CDR3 bases are TGTGCCATCAGCCCCCCCGGGACTAGCGGGGGGGCTTCTACAGATACGCAGTATTTT. This chain uses TRBV10-3 with TRBJ2-3; 16 bases agree with TRBD2. Per the germline V gene, CDR1 is ENHRY and CDR2 is SYGVKD. The trim removed 6 bases at V and 3 bases at J, leaving 12 bases unmatched. The CDR3 is 19 residues long.

The CDR3 region is CASSARREISGELFF. CDR3 nucleotide sequence: TGTGCCAGCAGCGCGAGGCGGGAGATAAGCGGGGAGCTGTTTTTT. This chain uses TRBV9 with TRBJ2-2; 7 bases fit TRBD2. From germline, CDR1 is SGDLS and CDR2 YYNGEE. V shed 3 bases, J shed 7 bases, and the junction held 9 bases outside the gene matches. There are 15 residues in the CDR3. Using reference TRBV9 and TRBJ2-2 for the parts outside the CDR3, the full variable domain is DSGVTQTPKHLITATGQRVTLRCSPRSGDLSVYWYQQSLDQGLQFLIQYYNGEERAKGNILERFSAQQFPDLHSELNLSSLELGDSALYFCASSARREISGELFFGEGSRLTVL.

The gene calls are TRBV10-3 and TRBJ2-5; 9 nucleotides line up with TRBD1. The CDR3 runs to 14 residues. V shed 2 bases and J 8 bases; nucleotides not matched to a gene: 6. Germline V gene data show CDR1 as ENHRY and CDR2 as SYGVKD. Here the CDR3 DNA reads TGTGCCATCAGTGAGACAGGGGGCTACGACACCCAGTACTTC. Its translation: CAISETGGYDTQYF.

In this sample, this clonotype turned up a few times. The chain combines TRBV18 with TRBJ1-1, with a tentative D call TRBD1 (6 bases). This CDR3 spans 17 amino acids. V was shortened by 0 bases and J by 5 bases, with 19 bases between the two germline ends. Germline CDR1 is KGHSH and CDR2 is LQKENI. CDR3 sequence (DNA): TGTGCCAGCTCACCACCCGACAGGACGAGGTTGTTGACTGAAGCTTTCTTT. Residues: CASSPPDRTRLLTEAFF.

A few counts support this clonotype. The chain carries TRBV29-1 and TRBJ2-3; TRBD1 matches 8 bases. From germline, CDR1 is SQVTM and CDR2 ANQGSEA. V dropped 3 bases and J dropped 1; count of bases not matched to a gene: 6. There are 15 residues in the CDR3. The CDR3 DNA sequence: TGCAGCGTTGACCGTCCGGGACAGGGCACAGATACGCAGTATTTT. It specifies CSVDRPGQGTDTQYF.

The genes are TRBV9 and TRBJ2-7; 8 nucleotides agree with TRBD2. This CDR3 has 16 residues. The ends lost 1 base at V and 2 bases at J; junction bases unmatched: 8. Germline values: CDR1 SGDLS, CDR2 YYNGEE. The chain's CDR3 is CASSVTGGMGAYEQYF. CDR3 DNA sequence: TGTGCCAGCAGCGTAACGGGAGGGATGGGAGCCTACGAGCAGTACTTC.